A single sample gave rise to the 30 T cell receptor beta chains below, sequenced in a study of monozygotic twins with inflammatory bowel disease. TCRdb re-called the 5' RACE reads and catalogs CDR3 proteins one per entry, DNA excluded. Listed are under 150,000 distinct CDR3 sequences; 2.4% falls within the top ten. Sequencing input: blood. The receptor set was obtained from a human donor with ulcerative colitis or Crohn's disease, or a healthy co-twin of an affected twin (not recorded which).

The genes are TRBV25-1 and TRBJ2-1. Germline values: CDR1 MGHDK, CDR2 SYGVNS. There are 11 residues in the CDR3. This chain's CDR3 is CASSAYNEQFF.

Here the CDR3 reads CSVDFGTGYNEQFF. This chain connects TRBV29-1 to TRBJ2-1; checking the TCRdb D call of TRBD1 is not possible without DNA. Germline values: CDR1 SQVTM, CDR2 ANQGSEA. The length of the CDR3 is 14 residues.

The chain has TRBV7-2 and TRBJ1-6; TCRdb gives TRBD1 as the D gene, but with no DNA this cannot be confirmed. The germline V gene has CDR1 SGHTA and CDR2 FQGNSA. The CDR3 is made up of 16 amino acids. The CDR3 loop is CASSLVGTGGNSPLHF.

The chain employs TRBV5-5 and TRBJ2-7. The germline CDR1 and CDR2 sequences are SGHKS and YYEKEE (reference sequence). This CDR3 region has 12 residues. The CDR3 sequence is CASSLVLGEQYF.

The V call is TRBV2, the J call TRBJ2-6; the TCRdb call, TRBD1, lacks DNA for checking. The CDR3 sequence is 17 residues long. Germline V CDR1 and CDR2: SNHLY, FYNNEI. This CDR3 reads CASRRAGQGAGANVLTF.

The chain combines TRBV7-3 with TRBJ2-1; without DNA, the TCRdb call of TRBD1 cannot be checked. The CDR3 contains 16 residues. CDR1 is SGHTA and CDR2 is FQGTGA in the germline V gene. The CDR3 region is CASSLTGGAGYNEQFF.

This sequence joins TRBV6-2 or TRBV6-3 and TRBJ2-7; TCRdb lists TRBD1, though no DNA is available to test this call. This CDR3 is built from 13 residues. Germline V gene sequence: CDR1 MNHEY, CDR2 SVGEGT. The CDR3 sequence: CASSFFDRYEQYF.

The chain is built from TRBV7-9 and TRBJ2-4; TCRdb calls TRBD1, which cannot be checked without DNA. The germline V gene has CDR1 SEHNR and CDR2 FQNEAQ (reference sequence). This CDR3 is 16 amino acids long. Here the CDR3 reads CASSLAGTSPKNIQYF. The whole variable domain, remainder taken from reference TRBV7-9 and TRBJ2-4, is DTGVSQNPRHKITKRGQNVTFRCDPISEHNRLYWYRQTLGQGPEFLTYFQNEAQLEKSRLLSDRFSAERPKGSFSTLEIQRTEQGDSAMYLCASSLAGTSPKNIQYFGAGTRLSVL.

The chain has TRBV15 and TRBJ2-7. Germline CDR1 and CDR2: LNHNV and YYDKDF (reference sequence). The CDR3 loop spans 14 amino acids. The CDR3 spells CATSREGLVYEQYF. Based on the CDR3 plus reference TRBV15 and TRBJ2-7, the full variable domain is DAMVIQNPRYQVTQFGKPVTLSCSQTLNHNVMYWYQQKSSQAPKLLFHYYDKDFNNEADTPDNFQSRRPNTSFCFLDIRSPGLGDTAMYLCATSREGLVYEQYFGPGTRLTVT.

This chain connects TRBV4-1 to TRBJ2-5; TCRdb's D call of TRBD2 is untestable without DNA. Germline CDR1 is MGHRA and CDR2 is YSYEKL. This CDR3 has 15 residues. CDR3 protein: CASSQLAGARETQYF.

The CDR3 sequence is CACHGGGMIYEQYF. The chain recombines TRBV30 with TRBJ2-7; TCRdb lists TRBD1, though no DNA is available to test this call. The germline V gene has CDR1 GTSNPN and CDR2 SVGIG (reference sequence). CDR3 length equals 14 residues.

V gene TRBV14 combines with J gene TRBJ2-7; TCRdb indicates TRBD2, and absent DNA this call remains unverified. The CDR3 contains 16 residues. Germline V CDR1 and CDR2: SGHDN, FVKESK. The CDR3 protein is CASSHLGGGGAYEQYF.

The chain is built from TRBV20-1 and TRBJ1-5; TCRdb's assignment of TRBD1 cannot be checked, as there is no DNA. The CDR3 length is 14 residues. Germline-derived CDR1 and CDR2 are DFQATT and SNEGSKA (reference sequence). The chain's CDR3 is CSALDRISNQPQHF.

The chain combines TRBV4-3 with TRBJ2-3. The CDR3 extends over 16 amino acids. The germline gives CDR1 LGHNA, CDR2 YSLEER. The CDR3 is CASSQDSLQVADTQYF.

The chain couples TRBV11-1 to TRBJ2-2; TCRdb indicates TRBD2, and absent DNA this call remains unverified. Germline V CDR1 and CDR2: SGHAT, FQDESV (reference sequence). The CDR3 extends over 17 amino acids. CDR3 sequence: CASSFQAAGRGTGELFF.

The chain carries TRBV12-3 or TRBV12-4 and TRBJ2-7; TCRdb indicates TRBD1, and absent DNA this call remains unverified. This CDR3 has 14 amino acids. The CDR3 sequence: CASSSGGYDYEQYF.

This chain's CDR3 is CASSQDRGRSTGELFF. The chain has TRBV4-3 and TRBJ2-2; there is no DNA to check the TCRdb D call of TRBD1. CDR3 size: 16 residues. Germline V gene lookup returns CDR1 LGHNA and CDR2 YSLEER.

The chain links TRBV7-8 to TRBJ2-1; checking the TCRdb D call of TRBD1 is not possible without DNA. CDR1 and CDR2 (germline): SGHVS, FQNEAQ. The CDR3 has 19 residues. CDR3 sequence: CASSLVRTGGGGSYNEQFF.

The chain links TRBV9 to TRBJ2-3; TCRdb gives TRBD1 as the D gene, but with no DNA this cannot be confirmed. Germline assignment: CDR1 SGDLS and CDR2 YYNGEE. The CDR3 consists of 14 residues. The CDR3 sequence is CASSVPSSGGLQYF.

V usage is TRBV15 and J usage is TRBJ1-6. The V gene's germline CDR1 is LNHNV and CDR2 YYDKDF (reference sequence). The CDR3 totals 17 residues. This CDR3 is CATSRDLGESINSPLHF.

The CDR3 region is CSARRRSGSGNTIYF. The gene calls are TRBV20-1 and TRBJ1-3. The CDR3 has 15 amino acids. Per germline, CDR1 DFQATT and CDR2 SNEGSKA (reference sequence).

This rearrangement joins TRBV5-1 to TRBJ2-7; without DNA, the TCRdb call of TRBD1 cannot be checked. The CDR3 runs to 19 residues. From germline, CDR1 is SGHRS and CDR2 YFSETQ. CDR3 protein: CASSEPNRTDRMYSYEQYF. The complete variable domain, with remaining parts taken from reference TRBV5-1 and TRBJ2-7, reads KAGVTQTPRYLIKTRGQQVTLSCSPISGHRSVSWYQQTPGQGLQFLFEYFSETQRNKGNFPGRFSGRQFSNSRSEMNVSTLELGDSALYLCASSEPNRTDRMYSYEQYFGPGTRLTVT.

J is TRBJ1-1 and V is TRBV6-5; TCRdb's assignment of TRBD1 cannot be checked, as there is no DNA. Germline V gene lookup returns CDR1 MNHEY and CDR2 SVGAGI. This CDR3 has 14 amino acids. The CDR3 region is CASSYDRANTEAFF.

The genes are TRBV24-1 and TRBJ2-3; checking the TCRdb D call of TRBD2 is not possible without DNA. The CDR3 runs to 17 residues. Germline V gene lookup returns CDR1 KGHDR and CDR2 SFDVKD. The CDR3 sequence: CATSDPGGSSSTDTQYF.

The J gene is TRBJ2-1, the V gene TRBV18; lacking DNA, the TRBD1 call made by TCRdb goes unchecked. This CDR3 is built from 13 residues. Per germline, CDR1 KGHSH and CDR2 LQKENI. The CDR3: CASSPRGGDEQFF.

This chain uses TRBV5-1 with TRBJ2-4; checking the TCRdb D call of TRBD1 is not possible without DNA. CDR1 is SGHRS, CDR2 YFSETQ, per germline. The CDR3 sequence is 15 residues long. This CDR3 reads CASSLGSGAGNIQYF.

The rearrangement uses TRBV5-1 and TRBJ2-1; TCRdb picks TRBD2, but there is no DNA to check that call. Per germline, CDR1 SGHRS and CDR2 YFSETQ. The CDR3 extends over 16 amino acids. The CDR3 sequence is CASSTGLPSSYNEQFF.

The chain joins TRBV2 to TRBJ1-5; TCRdb outputs TRBD1, but without DNA this stays unchecked. There are 16 residues in the CDR3. Germline lookup yields CDR1 SNHLY and CDR2 FYNNEI. CDR3 residues: CASRDRTGNSNQPQHF.

The gene calls are TRBV7-8 and TRBJ2-2; the TCRdb call, TRBD1, lacks DNA for checking. The germline V gene has CDR1 SGHVS and CDR2 FQNEAQ. This CDR3 region has 15 residues. CDR3 protein: CASSRSTGNTGELFF.

V is TRBV5-1 and J is TRBJ2-2. Germline assignment: CDR1 SGHRS and CDR2 YFSETQ. The CDR3 extends over 11 amino acids. CDR3 sequence: CASSLYGELFF.